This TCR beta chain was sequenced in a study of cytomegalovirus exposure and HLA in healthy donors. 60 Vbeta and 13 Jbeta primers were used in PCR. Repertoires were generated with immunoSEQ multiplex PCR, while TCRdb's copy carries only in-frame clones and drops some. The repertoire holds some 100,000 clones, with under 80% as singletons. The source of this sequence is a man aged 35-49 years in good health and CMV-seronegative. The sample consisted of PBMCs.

The CDR3 region is CAWSVMSSYNEQFF. The CDR3 bases are TGTGCCTGGAGTGTCATGAGCTCCTACAATGAGCAGTTCTTC. The rearrangement links TRBV30 to TRBJ2-1; D is ambiguous. The CDR3 is made up of 14 amino acids. Trimming stripped 0 bases from V and 0 bases from J, with 6 bases between. Germline CDR1 GTSNPN, CDR2 SVGIG (reference sequence).